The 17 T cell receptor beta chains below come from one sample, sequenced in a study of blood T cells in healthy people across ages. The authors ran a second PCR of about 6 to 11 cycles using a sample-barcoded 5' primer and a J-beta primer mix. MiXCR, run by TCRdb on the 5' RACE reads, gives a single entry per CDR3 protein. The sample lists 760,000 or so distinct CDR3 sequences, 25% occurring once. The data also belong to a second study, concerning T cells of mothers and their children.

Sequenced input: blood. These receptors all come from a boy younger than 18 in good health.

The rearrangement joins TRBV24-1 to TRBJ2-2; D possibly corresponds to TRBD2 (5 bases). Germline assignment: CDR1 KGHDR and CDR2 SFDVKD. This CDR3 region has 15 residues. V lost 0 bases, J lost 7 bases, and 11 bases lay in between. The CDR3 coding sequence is TGTGCCACCAGTGATTTGCGTTCCGGGGACGGGGAGCTGTTTTTT. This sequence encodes CATSDLRSGDGELFF.

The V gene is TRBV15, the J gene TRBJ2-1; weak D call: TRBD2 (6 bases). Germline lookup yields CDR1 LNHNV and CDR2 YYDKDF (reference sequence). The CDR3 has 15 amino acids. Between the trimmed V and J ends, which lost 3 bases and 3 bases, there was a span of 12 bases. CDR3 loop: CATSRTSGDYNEQFF. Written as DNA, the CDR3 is TGTGCCACCAGCAGGACTAGTGGGGACTACAATGAGCAGTTCTTC. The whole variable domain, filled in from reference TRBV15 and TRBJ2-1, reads DAMVIQNPRYQVTQFGKPVTLSCSQTLNHNVMYWYQQKSSQAPKLLFHYYDKDFNNEADTPDNFQSRRPNTSFCFLDIRSPGLGDTAMYLCATSRTSGDYNEQFFGPGTRLTVL.

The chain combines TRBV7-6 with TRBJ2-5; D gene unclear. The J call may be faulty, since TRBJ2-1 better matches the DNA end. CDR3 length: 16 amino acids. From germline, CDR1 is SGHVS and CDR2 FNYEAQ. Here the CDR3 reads CASSLIGGYLIGEQFF. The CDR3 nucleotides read TGTGCCAGCAGCTTAATCGGTGGCTATCTTATCGGTGAGCAGTTCTTC.

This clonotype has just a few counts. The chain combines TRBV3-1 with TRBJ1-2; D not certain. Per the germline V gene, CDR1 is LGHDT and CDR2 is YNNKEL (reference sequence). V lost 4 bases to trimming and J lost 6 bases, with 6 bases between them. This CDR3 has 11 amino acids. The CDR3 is CASSLGNGYTF. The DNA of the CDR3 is TGTGCCAGCAGCCTCGGCAATGGCTACACCTTC.

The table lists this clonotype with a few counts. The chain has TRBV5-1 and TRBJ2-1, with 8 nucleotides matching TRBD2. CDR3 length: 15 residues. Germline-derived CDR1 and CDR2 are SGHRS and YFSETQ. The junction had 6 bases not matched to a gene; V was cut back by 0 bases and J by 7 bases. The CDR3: CASSLESGSFNEQFF. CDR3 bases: TGCGCCAGCAGCTTGGAGAGCGGGAGTTTTAATGAGCAGTTCTTC.

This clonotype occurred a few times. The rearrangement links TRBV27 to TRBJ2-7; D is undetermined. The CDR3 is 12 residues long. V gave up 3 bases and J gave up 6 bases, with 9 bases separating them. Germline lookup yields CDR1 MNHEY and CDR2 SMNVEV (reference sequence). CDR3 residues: CASSFPAGEQYF. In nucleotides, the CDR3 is TGTGCCAGCAGTTTCCCGGCCGGCGAGCAGTACTTC.

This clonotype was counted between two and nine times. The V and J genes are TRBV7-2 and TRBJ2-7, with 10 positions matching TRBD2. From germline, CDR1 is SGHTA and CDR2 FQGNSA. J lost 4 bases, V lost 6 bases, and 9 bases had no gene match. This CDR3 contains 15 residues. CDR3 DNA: TGTGCCAGCAGTTCCCGGGATAGCGGGAGGTACGAGCAGTACTTC. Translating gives CASSSRDSGRYEQYF.

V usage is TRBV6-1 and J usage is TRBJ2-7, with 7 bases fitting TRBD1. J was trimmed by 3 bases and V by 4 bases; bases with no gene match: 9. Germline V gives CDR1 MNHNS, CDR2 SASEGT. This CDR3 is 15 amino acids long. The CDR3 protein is CASSADRERGYEQYF. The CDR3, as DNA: TGTGCCAGCAGTGCAGACAGGGAGCGTGGCTACGAGCAGTACTTC.

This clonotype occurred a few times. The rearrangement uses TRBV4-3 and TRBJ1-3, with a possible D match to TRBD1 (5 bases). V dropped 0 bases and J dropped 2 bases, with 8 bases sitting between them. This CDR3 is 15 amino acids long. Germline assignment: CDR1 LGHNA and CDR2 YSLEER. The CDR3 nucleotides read TGCGCCAGCAGCCAAGACAGGGTGGCTGGAAACACCATATATTTT. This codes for CASSQDRVAGNTIYF.

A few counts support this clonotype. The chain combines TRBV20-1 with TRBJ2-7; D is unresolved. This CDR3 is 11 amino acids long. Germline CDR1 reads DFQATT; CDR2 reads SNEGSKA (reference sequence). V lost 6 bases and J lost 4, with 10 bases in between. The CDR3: CSALAKYEQYF. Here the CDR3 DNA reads TGCAGTGCCCTGGCCAAATACGAGCAGTACTTC.

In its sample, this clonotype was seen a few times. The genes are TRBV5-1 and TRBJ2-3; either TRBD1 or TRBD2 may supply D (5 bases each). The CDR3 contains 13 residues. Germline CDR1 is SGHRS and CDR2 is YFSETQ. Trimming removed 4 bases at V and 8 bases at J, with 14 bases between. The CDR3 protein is CASSRDREGTQYF. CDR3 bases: TGCGCCAGCAGCCGGGACCGCGAGGGTACGCAGTATTTT.

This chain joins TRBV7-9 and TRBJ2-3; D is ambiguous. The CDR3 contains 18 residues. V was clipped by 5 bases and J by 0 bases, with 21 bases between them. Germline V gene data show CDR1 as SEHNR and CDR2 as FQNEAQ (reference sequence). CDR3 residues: CASSLLLNYLTSTDTQYF. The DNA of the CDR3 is TGTGCCAGCAGCCTCCTGTTGAACTACCTAACTAGCACAGATACGCAGTATTTT.

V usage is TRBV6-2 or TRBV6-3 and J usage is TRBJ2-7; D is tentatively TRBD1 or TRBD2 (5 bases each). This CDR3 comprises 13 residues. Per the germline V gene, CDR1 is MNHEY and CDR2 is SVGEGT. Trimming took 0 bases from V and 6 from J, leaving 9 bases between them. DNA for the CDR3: TGTGCCAGCAGTTACTCATGGGGGACCGAGCAGTACTTC. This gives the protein CASSYSWGTEQYF.

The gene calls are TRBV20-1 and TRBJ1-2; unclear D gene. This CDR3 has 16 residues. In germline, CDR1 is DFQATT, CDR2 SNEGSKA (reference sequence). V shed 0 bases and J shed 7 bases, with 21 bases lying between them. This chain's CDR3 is CSARDEVASMFGGYTF. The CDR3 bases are TGCAGTGCTAGAGATGAGGTGGCGAGTATGTTCGGTGGCTACACCTTC.

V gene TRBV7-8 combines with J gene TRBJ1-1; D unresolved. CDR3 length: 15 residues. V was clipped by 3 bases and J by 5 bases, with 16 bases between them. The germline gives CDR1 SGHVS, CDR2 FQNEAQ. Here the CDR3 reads CASSFVSAGSTEAFF. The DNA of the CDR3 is TGTGCCAGCAGCTTTGTATCGGCTGGCTCGACTGAAGCTTTCTTT.

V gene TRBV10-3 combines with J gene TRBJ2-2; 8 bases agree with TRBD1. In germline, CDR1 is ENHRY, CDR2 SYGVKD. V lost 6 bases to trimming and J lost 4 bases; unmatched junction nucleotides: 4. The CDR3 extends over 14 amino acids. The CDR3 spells CAISQGAGTGELFF. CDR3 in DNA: TGTGCCATCAGCCAGGGGGCGGGCACCGGGGAGCTGTTTTTT.

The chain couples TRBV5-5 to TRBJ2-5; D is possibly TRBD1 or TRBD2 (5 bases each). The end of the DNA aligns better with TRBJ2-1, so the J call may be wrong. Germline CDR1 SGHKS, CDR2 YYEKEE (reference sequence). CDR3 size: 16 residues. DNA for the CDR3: TGTGCCAGCAGCTGGCAAGCGGAGACAGTCTACAATGAGCAGTTCTTC. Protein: CASSWQAETVYNEQFF.